This note documents a single TCR beta chain sequence. Its antigen is not identified. This record belongs to a study of post-analysis software for immune sequencing data. Study-level information: Disease trajectories encompassed relapsing-remitting, secondary progressive and progressive-relapsing multiple sclerosis.

Study-wide findings and caveats: Batch-matched samples strongly co-clustered by F measure.

Every TCR beta cDNA library bore unique molecular identifiers. Input of about 0.95 to 10 million T cells yielded hundreds of thousands of cDNA molecules. TCRdb itself ran the PCR reads through MiXCR, one entry per CDR3 protein. The table lists some 160,000 distinct CDR3 sequences, 36% of them singletons. The sequenced sample was blood, obtained after autologous hematopoietic stem cell transplantation. The clonotype was recovered from a girl aged 10 to 17 with multiple sclerosis.

The CDR3, as DNA: TGTGCCAGCAGTAGATCGACCCCACAGGGGGCCTACGAGCAGTACTTC. Translation: CASSRSTPQGAYEQYF. The chain employs TRBV6-5 and TRBJ2-7; the match to TRBD1 covers 8 bases. CDR1 and CDR2 from the germline V gene are MNHEY and SVGAGI. Unmatched junction bases numbered 11, after V lost 5 bases and J lost 2 bases. The CDR3 loop spans 16 amino acids.